Below are 22 T cell receptor beta chains sequenced from a single sample in a study of vaccination and CD4 T cells after COVID-19. Sequencing of cultured CD4+ T cell DNA used the Oncomine TCR Beta short-read assay. Genomic DNA was taken out of cultured CD4+ T cells by extraction. TCRdb independently ran MiXCR on the PCR reads; one entry per CDR3 protein. The sample has thousands of distinct CDR3 sequences, 25% to 40% seen once. Stated treatment: approximately nine-day PBMC culture with coronavirus spike peptide pools or control peptides (ViraFEST assay). Those CD4+ T cells from the unexposed donor predate the COVID-19 pandemic (2011-2018). Their cognate antigens are unknown. Material for sequencing was CD4+ T cells from blood, cultured in vitro. These receptors were obtained from a human donor in good health.

Here the CDR3 DNA reads TGTGCCAGTAGTATTTCCCTGACAGGGTCCTACGAGCAGTACTTC. This gives the protein CASSISLTGSYEQYF. The chain carries TRBV19 and TRBJ2-7; TRBD1 aligns across 7 bases. V was clipped by 3 bases and J by 1 base; unmatched bases: 6. The germline V gene encodes CDR1 LNHDA and CDR2 SQIVND (reference sequence). This CDR3 spans 15 amino acids.

The CDR3, as DNA: TGCAGCGTTGAGGTGGGACAAGTCATGAACACTGAAGCTTTCTTT. It specifies CSVEVGQVMNTEAFF. The chain carries TRBV29-1 and TRBJ1-1; the D gene is possibly TRBD1 (6 bases). Between the trimmed V and J ends, which lost 3 bases and 0 bases, there was a span of 14 bases. Germline-derived CDR1 and CDR2 are SQVTM and ANQGSEA. This CDR3 is 15 amino acids long.

This clonotype has a handful of counts. V and J are TRBV6-5 and TRBJ2-7; TRBD1 matches 7 bases. CDR3 size: 13 residues. The V gene's germline CDR1 is MNHEY and CDR2 SVGAGI. The ends lost 4 bases at V and 3 bases at J; junction bases unmatched: 3. The CDR3: CASSSGQSYEQYF. The CDR3 DNA reads TGTGCCAGCAGTTCGGGACAGAGCTACGAGCAGTACTTC.

This clonotype has just a few counts. J is TRBJ1-1 and V is TRBV7-8; 8 bases agree with TRBD1. CDR3 size: 17 residues. Germline CDR1 reads SGHVS; CDR2 reads FQNEAQ. V trimming: 1 base; J trimming: 1 base; junction bases outside the gene matches: 8. In nucleotides, the CDR3 is TGTGCCAGCAGCTTAGGAACGGACAGGGTGAGGAACACTGAAGCTTTCTTT. This encodes CASSLGTDRVRNTEAFF.

CDR3 DNA sequence: TGCAGTGCTAGAGGGTACCAGGGGTATGGCTACACCTTC. This translates into CSARGYQGYGYTF. The J gene is TRBJ1-2, the V gene TRBV20-1; the D gene is possibly TRBD1 (6 bases). Germline CDR1 and CDR2: DFQATT and SNEGSKA (reference sequence). This CDR3 has 13 amino acids. V was pared by 1 base and J by 5 bases, with 11 bases between.

The V and J genes are TRBV7-9 and TRBJ1-1; 9 nucleotides agree with TRBD1. Trimming took 8 bases from V and 1 from J; bases not matched to a gene: 8. The CDR3 contains 15 residues. Looked up from germline, CDR1 is SEHNR and CDR2 is FQNEAQ (reference sequence). Here the CDR3 reads CASLQAGQGNTEAFF. The CDR3 DNA sequence: TGTGCCAGCCTCCAGGCGGGACAGGGGAACACTGAAGCTTTCTTT.

This clonotype was detected a few times. The J gene is TRBJ2-4, the V gene TRBV20-1, with D perhaps TRBD1 (5 bases). Trimming shortened V by 6 bases and J by 7 bases, and 19 bases separated the two germline ends. The CDR3 has 14 amino acids. Germline V gene sequence: CDR1 DFQATT, CDR2 SNEGSKA (reference sequence). DNA for the CDR3: TGCAGTGCGGATACCAGGGATATAAGGAACATTCAGTACTTC. It specifies CSADTRDIRNIQYF.

The V gene is TRBV11-2, the J gene TRBJ1-6; D gene ambiguous. The CDR3 is 18 residues long. Trimming stripped 2 bases from V and 0 bases from J, with 14 bases between. CDR1 is SGHAT and CDR2 is FQNNGV in the germline V gene. The CDR3 DNA follows: TGTGCCAGCAGCTTATGGCCGGGCAGTAGCTCCTATAATTCACCCCTCCACTTT. It is translated as CASSLWPGSSSYNSPLHF.

This chain links TRBV2 with TRBJ2-7, with D tentatively TRBD2 (5 bases). Trimming removed 4 bases at V and 5 bases at J, with 12 bases between. CDR3 length: 13 amino acids. Germline assignment: CDR1 SNHLY and CDR2 FYNNEI. For the CDR3, the DNA is TGTGCCAGCAGTGCCTGGGCGGGCCACGAGCAGTACTTC. It specifies CASSAWAGHEQYF.

For this clonotype: It is likely a read error, because the conserved phenylalanine at the end of the CDR3 is missing. The rearrangement links TRBV6-1 to TRBJ1-3, with a weak D call TRBD1 (6 bases). Trimming pared 5 bases from V and 4 bases from J, leaving 24 bases between. This CDR3 is built from 18 residues. Per germline, CDR1 MNHNS and CDR2 SASEGT. The CDR3, as DNA: TGTGCCAGCAGTCCCGTAACCGGGGGGGCAGGGGTCGGAAACACCATATATTCT. The encoded protein is CASSPVTGGAGVGNTIYS.

The V and J genes are TRBV10-3 and TRBJ1-4; D may be TRBD1 (5 bases). Between the trimmed V and J ends, which lost 6 bases and 13 bases, there was a span of 18 bases. Germline V gives CDR1 ENHRY, CDR2 SYGVKD. This CDR3 spans 13 amino acids. The DNA of the CDR3 is TGTGCCATCAGCCGGGGCCCTGTTAATCCACTGTTTTTT. Its protein product is CAISRGPVNPLFF.

This clonotype was recorded a few times. This chain joins TRBV27 and TRBJ2-2; 9 bases map to TRBD1. V shed 6 bases, J shed 1 base, and the junction held 9 bases outside the gene matches. The CDR3 totals 17 residues. The germline V gene encodes CDR1 MNHEY and CDR2 SMNVEV (reference sequence). CDR3 sequence reads: CASSANPGQGNTGELFF. CDR3 nucleotides: TGTGCCAGCAGCGCTAACCCGGGACAGGGGAACACCGGGGAGCTGTTTTTT.

This clonotype was counted only a few times. V usage is TRBV20-1 and J usage is TRBJ2-7; 11 bases are shared with TRBD2. The CDR3 contains 15 residues. Germline assignment: CDR1 DFQATT and CDR2 SNEGSKA (reference sequence). Unmatched junction bases numbered 7, after V lost 4 bases and J lost 2 bases. CDR3 DNA: TGCAGTGCTAACGGACTAGCGGGTGTAACCTACGAGCAGTACTTC. Translating it yields CSANGLAGVTYEQYF.

The chain employs TRBV5-6 and TRBJ2-7, with D possibly TRBD2 on 5 matching bases. Germline V lookup: CDR1 SGHDT, CDR2 YYEEEE. CDR3 size: 15 residues. V was clipped by 4 bases and J by 0 bases, with 14 bases between them. Here the CDR3 reads CASSEGMGDSYEQYF. The DNA of the CDR3 is TGTGCCAGCAGCGAGGGTATGGGAGACTCCTACGAGCAGTACTTC. The full variable domain, in which reference TRBV5-6 and TRBJ2-7 provide the parts outside the CDR3, is DAGVTQSPTHLIKTRGQQVTLRCSPKSGHDTVSWYQQALGQGPQFIFQYYEEEERQRGNFPDRFSGHQFPNYSSELNVNALLLGDSALYLCASSEGMGDSYEQYFGPGTRLTVT.

The rearrangement uses TRBV24-1 and TRBJ1-2, with 12 nucleotides matching TRBD1. The CDR3 is 15 residues long. Germline V CDR1 and CDR2: KGHDR, SFDVKD. After removal of 4 bases from V and 7 bases from J, the junction contained 6 bases not matched to a gene. The CDR3 sequence: CATSEPGQGAGGYTF. The CDR3 DNA reads TGTGCCACCAGTGAACCGGGACAGGGGGCTGGTGGCTACACCTTC.

The chain is built from TRBV28 and TRBJ2-5, with TRBD1 matching over 8 bases. V was clipped by 6 bases and J by 5 bases; unmatched bases: 2. Germline V gene data show CDR1 as MDHEN and CDR2 as SYDVKM. This CDR3 is built from 12 residues. The CDR3 reads CASSDRGETQYF. CDR3 nucleotides: TGTGCCAGCAGCGACAGGGGTGAGACCCAGTACTTC. Combining the CDR3 with reference TRBV28 and TRBJ2-5 gives the whole variable domain DVKVTQSSRYLVKRTGEKVFLECVQDMDHENMFWYRQDPGLGLRLIYFSYDVKMKEKGDIPEGYSVSREKKERFSLILESASTNQTSMYLCASSDRGETQYFGPGTRLLVL.

CDR3 DNA sequence: TGTGCCAGTACCGGGACAGGGAATGGACTAGGTGGCTACACCTTC. Protein product: CASTGTGNGLGGYTF. The V call is TRBV30, the J call TRBJ1-2; TRBD1 aligns across 9 bases. CDR1 is GTSNPN and CDR2 is SVGIG in the germline V gene (reference sequence). Trimming at V came to 8 bases and at J to 7 bases, leaving 17 bases not matched to a gene. This CDR3 has 15 residues.

The rearrangement links TRBV19 to TRBJ2-3; 9 nucleotides match TRBD1. V shed 4 bases, J shed 3 bases, and the junction held 8 bases outside the gene matches. From germline, CDR1 is LNHDA and CDR2 SQIVND (reference sequence). The CDR3 covers 16 residues. The CDR3, as DNA: TGTGCCAGTAGTACAACAGGGGGCTCTTGGACAGATACGCAGTATTTT. Protein: CASSTTGGSWTDTQYF.

This clonotype was recorded once. The chain has TRBV6-1 and TRBJ2-1; TRBD2 is a possible D gene (6 bases). In germline, CDR1 is MNHNS, CDR2 SASEGT. Trimming took 5 bases from V and 7 from J, leaving 12 bases between them. The CDR3 loop spans 13 amino acids. The CDR3 DNA follows: TGTGCCAGCAGTCTTTCGGGAGCGAATGAGCAGTTCTTC. Translation: CASSLSGANEQFF.

In this sample, this clonotype turned up a few times. The chain couples TRBV7-9 to TRBJ2-5; TRBD2 matches at 13 bases. Germline loops: CDR1 SEHNR, CDR2 FQNEAQ (reference sequence). The CDR3 totals 17 residues. The trim removed 4 bases at V and 5 bases at J, leaving 10 bases unmatched. The CDR3 DNA reads TGTGCCAGCAGCTCATACCAACTAGCGGGAGGGCCTGAGACCCAGTACTTC. Translation: CASSSYQLAGGPETQYF. Full variable domain (missing parts from reference TRBV7-9 and TRBJ2-5): DTGVSQNPRHKITKRGQNVTFRCDPISEHNRLYWYRQTLGQGPEFLTYFQNEAQLEKSRLLSDRFSAERPKGSFSTLEIQRTEQGDSAMYLCASSSYQLAGGPETQYFGPGTRLLVL.

This sequence joins TRBV5-1 and TRBJ2-5; TRBD2 is a possible D gene (5 bases). The CDR3 length is 15 residues. From germline, CDR1 is SGHRS and CDR2 YFSETQ. Trimming pared 0 bases from V and 0 bases from J, leaving 9 bases between. This CDR3 is CASSLAGSHQETQYF. The CDR3 nucleotides are TGCGCCAGCAGCTTGGCGGGATCACACCAAGAGACCCAGTACTTC.

This chain joins TRBV19 and TRBJ2-2, with 9 bases fitting TRBD2. The CDR3 consists of 15 residues. The V gene's germline CDR1 is LNHDA and CDR2 SQIVND (reference sequence). Trimming removed 5 bases from V and 6 bases from J; junction bases left unmatched: 7. DNA of the CDR3: TGTGCCAGTAGTGACCTGGGACTAGCTGCCGGGGAGCTGTTTTTT. Protein sequence: CASSDLGLAAGELFF.